A selection of T cell receptor beta chains follows, all from one sample in a study of T cells in Graves' hyperthyroidism and ophthalmopathy. TCRdb used MiXCR to reprocess the multiplex PCR reads, holding one entry per CDR3 protein. This table holds roughly 350,000 distinct CDR3 sequences, approximately 13% found once. Sequenced input: blood. The receptors come from a woman aged 30 to 39 with Graves' hyperthyroidism. Both conserved end residues are part of each CDR3. A D gene is named only where the DNA matches it firmly. Clone size is given for some rows only: seen once, a few or many times, or a class if the clone is expanded.

J: TRBJ2-3
D: TRBD2
V: TRBV7-9
size: few
CDR3: CASSATSGRTDTQYF
DNA: TGTGCCAGCAGCGCCACTAGCGGGAGAACAGATACGCAGTATTTT

J: TRBJ1-2
D: .
V: TRBV5-1
size: many
CDR3: CASSSNTGIPGYTF
DNA: TGCGCCAGTTCGTCGAATACAGGGATACCAGGCTACACCTTC

J: TRBJ2-7
D: TRBD1
V: TRBV7-6
size: few
CDR3: CASSLKTGDSTSYEQYF
DNA: TGTGCCAGCAGCCTAAAGACAGGGGACTCAACCTCCTACGAGCAGTACTTC

J: TRBJ2-5
D: TRBD1
V: TRBV10-2
size: once
CDR3: CACSELDRGQETQYF
DNA: TGCGCCTGCAGTGAGTTGGACAGGGGGCAAGAGACCCAGTACTTC

J: TRBJ2-5
D: TRBD2
V: TRBV11-2
size: .
CDR3: CASSLEIGTSGRREETQYF
DNA: TGTGCCAGCAGCTTAGAAATCGGGACTAGCGGGAGACGCGAAGAGACCCAGTACTTC

J: TRBJ2-5
D: TRBD2
V: TRBV4-1
size: .
CDR3: CASSQAPLAGGAGTETQYF
DNA: TGCGCCAGCAGCCAAGCACCACTAGCGGGAGGTGCCGGAACGGAGACCCAGTACTTC

J: TRBJ1-2
D: .
V: TRBV6-1
size: few
CDR3: CASGEGVGANGYTF
DNA: TGTGCCAGCGGTGAAGGCGTCGGGGCAAATGGCTACACCTTC

J: TRBJ2-7
D: TRBD1
V: TRBV18
size: many
CDR3: CASSPPTGSEQYF
DNA: TGTGCCAGCTCACCACCGACAGGGTCCGAGCAGTACTTC

J: TRBJ1-1
D: .
V: TRBV24-1
size: many
CDR3: CATSDYKGTEAFF
DNA: TGTGCCACCAGTGATTATAAGGGAACTGAAGCTTTCTTT

J: TRBJ2-2
D: .
V: TRBV24-1
size: many
CDR3: CATSPSANTGELFF
DNA: TGTGCCACCAGTCCGTCGGCGAACACCGGGGAGCTGTTTTTT

J: TRBJ2-7
D: TRBD2
V: TRBV7-2
size: .
CDR3: CASSSRTSAEQYF
DNA: TGTGCCAGCAGCTCCCGGACTAGCGCGGAGCAGTACTTC

J: TRBJ2-6
D: TRBD2
V: TRBV19
size: .
CDR3: CASKTLLGGTAAGANVLTF
DNA: TGTGCCAGTAAGACCCTTCTGGGGGGGACGGCGGCTGGGGCCAACGTCCTGACTTTC

J: TRBJ2-7
D: TRBD1
V: TRBV25-1
size: few
CDR3: CASSVQGQGSYEQYF
DNA: TGTGCCAGCAGTGTCCAGGGACAGGGATCCTACGAGCAGTACTTC

J: TRBJ1-3
D: TRBD1
V: TRBV7-2
size: .
CDR3: CASSLVSGTASSGNTIYF
DNA: TGTGCCAGCAGCTTAGTCTCCGGGACAGCCAGCTCTGGAAACACCATATATTTT

J: TRBJ1-1
D: TRBD1
V: TRBV30
size: many
CDR3: CAWNKQGRRNEAFF
DNA: TGTGCCTGGAACAAACAGGGGAGAAGGAATGAAGCTTTCTTT

J: TRBJ2-1
D: .
V: TRBV28
size: many
CDR3: CASIDPWSVRQFF
DNA: TGTGCCAGCATTGACCCCTGGTCCGTAAGGCAGTTCTTC

J: TRBJ2-3
D: .
V: TRBV28
size: many
CDR3: CASRTTTDTQYF
DNA: TGTGCCAGCAGAACGACCACAGATACGCAGTATTTT

J: TRBJ2-3
D: .
V: TRBV20-1
size: many
CDR3: CSARETAPQYF
DNA: TGCAGTGCTAGAGAGACCGCTCCGCAGTATTTT

J: TRBJ1-1
D: .
V: TRBV19
size: few
CDR3: CASSIGAGFPEAFF
DNA: TGTGCCAGTAGTATAGGGGCAGGGTTCCCTGAAGCTTTCTTT

J: TRBJ2-5
D: TRBD2
V: TRBV28
size: few
CDR3: CASSLIREAFEGTQYF
DNA: TGTGCCAGCAGTTTGATTCGGGAGGCCTTTGAAGGGACCCAGTACTTC

J: TRBJ1-2
D: .
V: TRBV4-1
size: few
CDR3: CASSPEGGKFGYTF
DNA: TGCGCCAGCAGCCCGGAGGGGGGAAAATTCGGCTACACCTTC

J: TRBJ1-6
D: TRBD1
V: TRBV10-3
size: .
CDR3: CAIRQQGTYSPLHF
DNA: TGTGCCATCAGGCAACAGGGGACGTATTCACCCCTCCACTTT